These 18 T cell receptor beta chains were sequenced from one sample in a study of CD8 T cells in ankylosing spondylitis. TCRdb analysed the 5' RACE reads with MiXCR anew, one entry per CDR3 protein. This sample has about 150,000 distinct CDR3 sequences, with about 42% found just once. The sample taken for sequencing was synovial fluid, either unsorted or a sorted T cell fraction (not recorded which). The receptors derive from a male donor with ankylosing spondylitis.

The chain recombines TRBV5-6 with TRBJ2-6, with a tentative D call TRBD1 (5 bases). Deletions cut 0 bases from V and 1 base from J, with 14 bases between. CDR3 length: 18 amino acids. Germline V gene lookup returns CDR1 SGHDT and CDR2 YYEEEE. The CDR3 region is CASSLGAGLGSGANVLTF. In DNA, the CDR3 is TGTGCCAGCAGCTTGGGTGCAGGGCTCGGGTCTGGGGCCAACGTCCTGACTTTC.

The chain couples TRBV5-1 to TRBJ2-5; D gene ambiguous. The CDR3 extends over 14 amino acids. V was clipped by 0 bases and J by 3 bases, with 9 bases between them. Germline V CDR1 and CDR2: SGHRS, YFSETQ. CDR3 region: CASSLVRREETQYF. CDR3 bases: TGCGCCAGCAGCTTGGTCCGACGGGAAGAGACCCAGTACTTC.

In this sample, this clonotype turned up a few times. As DNA, the CDR3 is TGTGCCAGCAGTCCCCGGACAGGGAGGGTCTATGGCTACACCTTC. It translates to CASSPRTGRVYGYTF. This chain joins TRBV12-3 or TRBV12-4 and TRBJ1-2; 8 positions match TRBD1. The CDR3 extends over 15 amino acids. Unmatched junction bases numbered 9, after V lost 5 bases and J lost 4 bases.

In nucleotides, the CDR3 is TGCGCCAGCAGCTTTCTGTATCGGGTGAGCGGGGCCCTCTACGAGCAGTACTTC. Residues: CASSFLYRVSGALYEQYF. This chain links TRBV5-1 with TRBJ2-7; 7 positions match TRBD2. The V segment lost 2 bases and the J segment 3 bases; nucleotides outside the gene matches: 17. Germline V gene data show CDR1 as SGHRS and CDR2 as YFSETQ. This CDR3 has 18 amino acids.

This clonotype occurred many times. The J gene is TRBJ2-7, the V gene TRBV28, with D perhaps matching TRBD1 (6 bases). The CDR3 runs to 15 residues. V lost 5 bases and J lost 4, with 18 bases in between. The germline V gene encodes CDR1 MDHEN and CDR2 SYDVKM. In DNA, the CDR3 is TGTGCCAGCAGTACTGGGCGGACAGCCTTATACGAGCAGTACTTC. Translation gives CASSTGRTALYEQYF. Full variable domain (rest looked up from reference TRBV28 and TRBJ2-7): DVKVTQSSRYLVKRTGEKVFLECVQDMDHENMFWYRQDPGLGLRLIYFSYDVKMKEKGDIPEGYSVSREKKERFSLILESASTNQTSMYLCASSTGRTALYEQYFGPGTRLTVT.

V usage is TRBV4-3 and J usage is TRBJ2-1; D is uncertain. The germline gives CDR1 LGHNA, CDR2 YSLEER. The CDR3 length is 14 residues. The V end was cut by 0 bases, the J end by 4 bases, with 7 bases between. The chain's CDR3 is CASSQDILYNEQFF. Written as DNA, the CDR3 is TGCGCCAGCAGCCAAGATATTCTTTACAATGAGCAGTTCTTC.

The gene calls are TRBV12-3 or TRBV12-4 and TRBJ2-1; 9 bases fit TRBD2. This CDR3 comprises 13 residues. V lost 8 bases, J lost 9 bases, and 8 bases stayed unmatched. The CDR3 nucleotides read TGTGCCAGCGGGACTAGCCGGTTTGGTGAGCAGTTCTTC. Translation gives CASGTSRFGEQFF.

V usage is TRBV20-1 and J usage is TRBJ2-7, with 7 bases matching TRBD1. This CDR3 has 12 residues. Per germline, CDR1 DFQATT and CDR2 SNEGSKA (reference sequence). Germline trimming cut 6 bases from V and 4 bases from J; bases unmatched to any gene: 6. CDR3 nucleotides: TGCAGTGCACGGGACAGAGAATACGAGCAGTACTTC. The encoded protein is CSARDREYEQYF.

This rearrangement joins TRBV18 to TRBJ1-1; tentative D call: TRBD1 (5 bases). The germline V and J ends were trimmed by 3 bases and 0 bases, with 14 bases remaining between them. The CDR3 extends over 16 amino acids. In germline, CDR1 is KGHSH, CDR2 LQKENI. As DNA, the CDR3 is TGTGCCAGCTCACCCCGCGTCCGGGGGATGAACACTGAAGCTTTCTTT. Residues: CASSPRVRGMNTEAFF.

The gene calls are TRBV27 and TRBJ1-4; no reliable D call. The germline V and J ends were trimmed by 8 bases and 0 bases, with 19 bases remaining between them. Per the germline V gene, CDR1 is MNHEY and CDR2 is SMNVEV (reference sequence). The CDR3 covers 17 residues. The CDR3 DNA is TGTGCCAGCGGCTACATCGGTCGGCCGTCAACTAATGAAAAACTGTTTTTT. Amino acid sequence: CASGYIGRPSTNEKLFF.

The rearrangement uses TRBV3-1 and TRBJ2-4; D ambiguous. The CDR3 length is 20 residues. V lost 4 bases, J lost 1 base, and 26 bases lay in between. Germline values: CDR1 LGHDT, CDR2 YNNKEL (reference sequence). Here the CDR3 reads CASSPPHSTFSWVAKNIQYF. DNA for the CDR3: TGTGCCAGCAGCCCCCCCCACTCGACTTTCTCCTGGGTGGCCAAAAACATTCAGTACTTC.

The table lists this clonotype with a few counts. The rearrangement links TRBV20-1 to TRBJ1-5; D is undetermined. Germline loops: CDR1 DFQATT, CDR2 SNEGSKA (reference sequence). The CDR3 consists of 14 residues. The germline V and J ends were trimmed by 3 bases and 0 bases, with 9 bases remaining between them. The DNA of the CDR3 is TGCAGTGCTAGCCGATTTTATAGCAATCAGCCCCAGCATTTT. This codes for CSASRFYSNQPQHF.

The sample holds a few counts of this clonotype. The chain carries TRBV5-1 and TRBJ1-2, with 7 bases lining up with TRBD1. Germline loops: CDR1 SGHRS, CDR2 YFSETQ. The CDR3 spans 16 residues. V was clipped by 4 bases and J by 4 bases; unmatched bases: 13. The CDR3 DNA reads TGCGCCAGCAGCCCCACGGGACAGCAGATTGGCTATGGCTACACCTTC. It specifies CASSPTGQQIGYGYTF.

V and J are TRBV28 and TRBJ2-7; D is possibly TRBD1 (5 bases). The CDR3 is 18 residues long. CDR1 MDHEN and CDR2 SYDVKM come from the germline V gene. V lost 5 bases and J lost 3, with 26 bases in between. CDR3 residues: CASSPTRDSFRYNYEQYF. The CDR3 region has the DNA TGTGCCAGCAGTCCTACCCGTGACAGTTTCCGATATAACTACGAGCAGTACTTC.

The J gene is TRBJ2-1, the V gene TRBV5-1, with TRBD1 matching over 8 bases. Germline trimming cut 1 base from V and 10 bases from J; bases unmatched to any gene: 7. The CDR3 is made up of 14 amino acids. From germline, CDR1 is SGHRS and CDR2 YFSETQ. The CDR3 spells CASSLWDRREEQFF. CDR3 nucleotides: TGCGCCAGCAGCTTGTGGGACAGGAGAGAAGAGCAGTTCTTC.

The chain joins TRBV4-1 to TRBJ1-2, with 8 positions matching TRBD1. The CDR3 has 14 residues. Unmatched junction bases numbered 4, after V lost 2 bases and J lost 5 bases. The germline CDR1 and CDR2 sequences are MGHRA and YSYEKL. The CDR3 region is CASSQPGQAYGYTF. For the CDR3, the DNA is TGCGCCAGCAGCCAACCGGGACAGGCTTATGGCTACACCTTC.

In DNA form, the CDR3 reads TGCAGTGCTAGTGACGGCTCCTACTACGAGCAGTACTTC. This codes for CSASDGSYYEQYF. The chain has TRBV20-1 and TRBJ2-7, with D unresolved. The V end was cut by 3 bases, the J end by 3 bases, with 12 bases between. The CDR3 contains 13 residues. CDR1 and CDR2 from the germline V gene are DFQATT and SNEGSKA (reference sequence).

This clonotype showed up just once. The chain combines TRBV18 with TRBJ2-7; 8 bases line up with TRBD1. This CDR3 contains 18 residues. J was trimmed by 3 bases and V by 3 bases; bases with no gene match: 16. Germline-derived CDR1 and CDR2 are KGHSH and LQKENI. The CDR3 coding sequence is TGTGCCAGCTCACCGGTTTCCGGGGGTACAGGGGGTTTCTACGAGCAGTACTTC. This sequence encodes CASSPVSGGTGGFYEQYF.